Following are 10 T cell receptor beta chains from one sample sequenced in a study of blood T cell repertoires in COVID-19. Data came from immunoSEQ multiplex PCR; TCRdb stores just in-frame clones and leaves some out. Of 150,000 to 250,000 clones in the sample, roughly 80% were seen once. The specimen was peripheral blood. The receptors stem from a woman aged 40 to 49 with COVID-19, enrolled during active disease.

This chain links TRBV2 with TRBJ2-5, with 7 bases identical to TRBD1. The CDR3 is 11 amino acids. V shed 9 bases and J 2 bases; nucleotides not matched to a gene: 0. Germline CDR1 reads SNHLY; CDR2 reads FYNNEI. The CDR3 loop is CARGQQETQYF. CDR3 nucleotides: TGTGCCAGGGGACAGCAAGAGACCCAGTACTTC.

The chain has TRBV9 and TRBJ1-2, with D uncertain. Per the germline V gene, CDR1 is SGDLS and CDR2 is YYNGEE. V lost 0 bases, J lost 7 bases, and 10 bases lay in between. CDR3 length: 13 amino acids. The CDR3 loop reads CASSVVEGGGYTF. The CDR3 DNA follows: TGTGCCAGCAGCGTAGTTGAGGGAGGTGGCTACACCTTC.

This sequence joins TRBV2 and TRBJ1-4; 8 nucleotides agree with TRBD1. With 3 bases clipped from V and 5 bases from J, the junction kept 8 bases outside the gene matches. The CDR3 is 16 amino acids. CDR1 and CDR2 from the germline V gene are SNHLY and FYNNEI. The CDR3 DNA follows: TGTGCCAGCAGTGAGTTGGACAGGGTTCCCAATGAAAAACTGTTTTTT. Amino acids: CASSELDRVPNEKLFF.

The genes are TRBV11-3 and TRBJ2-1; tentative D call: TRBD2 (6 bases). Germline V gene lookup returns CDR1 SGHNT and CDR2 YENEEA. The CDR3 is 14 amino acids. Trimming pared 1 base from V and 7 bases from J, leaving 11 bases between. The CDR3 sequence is CASSLGASANEQFF. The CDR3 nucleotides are TGTGCCAGCAGCTTAGGGGCTAGCGCTAATGAGCAGTTCTTC. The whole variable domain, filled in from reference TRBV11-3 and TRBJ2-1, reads EAGVVQSPRYKIIEKKQPVAFWCNPISGHNTLYWYLQNLGQGPELLIRYENEEAVDDSQLPKDRFSAERLKGVDSTLKIQPAELGDSAVYLCASSLGASANEQFFGPGTRLTVL.

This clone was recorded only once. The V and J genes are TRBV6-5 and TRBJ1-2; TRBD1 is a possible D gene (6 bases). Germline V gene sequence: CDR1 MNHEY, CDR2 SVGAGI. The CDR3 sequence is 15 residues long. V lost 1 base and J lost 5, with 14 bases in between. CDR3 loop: CASSYFRTALYGYTF. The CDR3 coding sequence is TGTGCCAGCAGTTACTTTAGGACAGCTCTTTATGGCTACACCTTC.

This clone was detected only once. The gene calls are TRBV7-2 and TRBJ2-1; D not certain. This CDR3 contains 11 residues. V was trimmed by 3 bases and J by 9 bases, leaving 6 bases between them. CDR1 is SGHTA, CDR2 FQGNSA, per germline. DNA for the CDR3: TGTGCCAGCAGCTTGAACGGTGAGCAGTTCTTC. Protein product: CASSLNGEQFF.

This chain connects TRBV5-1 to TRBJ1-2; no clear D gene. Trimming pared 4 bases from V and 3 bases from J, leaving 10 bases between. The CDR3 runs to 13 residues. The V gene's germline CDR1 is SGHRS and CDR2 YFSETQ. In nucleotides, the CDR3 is TGCGCCAGCAGCCCTCCGACACACTATGGCTACACCTTC. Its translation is CASSPPTHYGYTF. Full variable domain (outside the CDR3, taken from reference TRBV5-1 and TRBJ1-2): KAGVTQTPRYLIKTRGQQVTLSCSPISGHRSVSWYQQTPGQGLQFLFEYFSETQRNKGNFPGRFSGRQFSNSRSEMNVSTLELGDSALYLCASSPPTHYGYTFGSGTRLTVV.

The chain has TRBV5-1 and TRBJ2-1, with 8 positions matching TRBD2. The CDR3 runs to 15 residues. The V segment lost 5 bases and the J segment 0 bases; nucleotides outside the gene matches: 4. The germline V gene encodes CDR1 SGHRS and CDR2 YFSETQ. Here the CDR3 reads CASRQSGSSYNEQFF. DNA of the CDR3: TGCGCCAGCAGACAAAGCGGGAGCTCCTACAATGAGCAGTTCTTC. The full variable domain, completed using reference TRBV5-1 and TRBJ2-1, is KAGVTQTPRYLIKTRGQQVTLSCSPISGHRSVSWYQQTPGQGLQFLFEYFSETQRNKGNFPGRFSGRQFSNSRSEMNVSTLELGDSALYLCASRQSGSSYNEQFFGPGTRLTVL.

The DNA of the CDR3 is TGTGCCAGCAGCGCAGACAGGGGGTATGGCTACACCTTC. Its translation: CASSADRGYGYTF. The chain couples TRBV5-6 to TRBJ1-2; 9 bases are shared with TRBD1. The V segment lost 4 bases and the J segment 5 bases; nucleotides outside the gene matches: 3. From germline, CDR1 is SGHDT and CDR2 YYEEEE. This CDR3 spans 13 amino acids.

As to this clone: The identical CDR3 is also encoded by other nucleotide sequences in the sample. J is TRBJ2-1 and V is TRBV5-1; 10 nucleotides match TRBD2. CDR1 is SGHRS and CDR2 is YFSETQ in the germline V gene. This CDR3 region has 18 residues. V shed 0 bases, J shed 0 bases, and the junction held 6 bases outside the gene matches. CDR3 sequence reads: CASSLVASGRSSYNEQFF. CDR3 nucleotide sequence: TGCGCCAGCAGCTTGGTGGCTAGCGGGAGAAGCTCCTACAATGAGCAGTTCTTC.